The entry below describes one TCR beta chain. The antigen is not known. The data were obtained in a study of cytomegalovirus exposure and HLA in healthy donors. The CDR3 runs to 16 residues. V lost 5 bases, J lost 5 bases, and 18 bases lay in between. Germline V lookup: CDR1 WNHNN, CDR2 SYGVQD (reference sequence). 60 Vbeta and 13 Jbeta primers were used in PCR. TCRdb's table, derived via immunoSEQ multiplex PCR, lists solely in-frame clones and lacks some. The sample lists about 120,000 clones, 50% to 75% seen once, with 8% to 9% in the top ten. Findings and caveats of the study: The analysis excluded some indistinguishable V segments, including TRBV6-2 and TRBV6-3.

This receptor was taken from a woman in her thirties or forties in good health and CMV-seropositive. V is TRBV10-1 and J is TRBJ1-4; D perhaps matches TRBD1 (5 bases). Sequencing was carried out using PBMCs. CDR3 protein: CASSIPPRAVNEKLFF. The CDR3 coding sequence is TGCGCCAGCAGTATACCCCCCAGGGCGGTAAATGAAAAACTGTTTTTT.